The rows below give T cell receptor beta chains drawn from one sample of a study of blood T cell repertoires in COVID-19. Sequenced by immunoSEQ multiplex PCR; TCRdb stores in-frame clones only, minus some. The data hold 87,000 or so clones, with around nine tenths observed a single time. The specimen sequenced was peripheral blood. Receptors were obtained from a woman of 80 years or more with acute or convalescent COVID-19. The CDR3 runs from the conserved cysteine through the conserved F or W. The D gene is left open where the match is weak. Clone size appears in some rows only: once, few, many, or a class for an expanded clone.

V gene: TRBV11-2; J gene: TRBJ2-1; clone size: NA; D gene: TRBD2; CDR3 protein: CASSQGGLAGVRIEQFF; CDR3 DNA: TGTGCCAGCAGCCAAGGTGGACTAGCGGGAGTAAGGATTGAGCAGTTCTTC
V gene: TRBV12-3/TRBV12-4; J gene: TRBJ1-1; clone size: NA; D gene: TRBD1; CDR3 protein: CASRRQGRTEAFF; CDR3 DNA: TGTGCCAGCAGGCGACAGGGGCGGACTGAAGCTTTCTTT
V gene: TRBV27; J gene: TRBJ2-7; clone size: NA; D gene: NA; CDR3 protein: CASRLQGSGNEQYF; CDR3 DNA: TGTGCCAGCAGACTACAGGGTTCAGGAAACGAGCAGTACTTC
V gene: TRBV18; J gene: TRBJ1-5; clone size: NA; D gene: TRBD1; CDR3 protein: CASSLGQGNQPQHF; CDR3 DNA: TGTGCCAGCTCTTTGGGACAGGGGAATCAGCCCCAGCATTTT
V gene: TRBV5-1; J gene: TRBJ2-3; clone size: NA; D gene: NA; CDR3 protein: CASSFRDTDTQYF; CDR3 DNA: TGCGCCAGCAGCTTCCGGGACACAGATACGCAGTATTTT
V gene: TRBV18; J gene: TRBJ1-2; clone size: once; D gene: NA; CDR3 protein: CASSPNREGYGYTF; CDR3 DNA: TGTGCCAGCTCACCAAACAGGGAGGGCTATGGCTACACCTTC
V gene: TRBV18; J gene: TRBJ2-1; clone size: NA; D gene: TRBD2; CDR3 protein: CASSPSLLAGSLSYNEQFF; CDR3 DNA: TGTGCCAGCTCACCGAGCTTGCTAGCGGGCTCACTCTCCTACAATGAGCAGTTCTTC
V gene: TRBV7-8; J gene: TRBJ2-7; clone size: NA; D gene: NA; CDR3 protein: CASSPIAREQYF; CDR3 DNA: TGTGCCAGCAGCCCGATAGCGCGGGAGCAGTACTTC
V gene: TRBV18; J gene: TRBJ2-3; clone size: NA; D gene: TRBD1; CDR3 protein: CASSPLDRGPDTQYF; CDR3 DNA: TGTGCCAGCTCACCCCTGGACAGGGGCCCAGATACGCAGTATTTT
V gene: TRBV6-1; J gene: TRBJ2-5; clone size: NA; D gene: NA; CDR3 protein: CASSEWQETQYF; CDR3 DNA: TGTGCCAGCAGTGAGTGGCAGGAGACCCAGTACTTC
V gene: TRBV6-5; J gene: TRBJ2-5; clone size: NA; D gene: NA; CDR3 protein: CASSPDQGQETQYF; CDR3 DNA: TGTGCCAGCAGCCCCGACCAGGGACAAGAGACCCAGTACTTC
V gene: TRBV6-5; J gene: TRBJ2-3; clone size: NA; D gene: NA; CDR3 protein: CASSPKWDIDTQYF; CDR3 DNA: TGTGCCAGCAGCCCGAAGTGGGACATAGATACGCAGTATTTT
V gene: TRBV5-4; J gene: TRBJ2-3; clone size: NA; D gene: TRBD2; CDR3 protein: CASRIAGGAHHLSTDTQYF; CDR3 DNA: TGTGCCAGCAGAATTGCCGGGGGGGCCCACCACTTGAGCACAGATACGCAGTATTTT
V gene: TRBV7-9; J gene: TRBJ1-1; clone size: NA; D gene: NA; CDR3 protein: CASSLRGVGGGDTEAFF; CDR3 DNA: TGTGCCAGCAGCTTAAGGGGAGTTGGCGGGGGGGACACTGAAGCTTTCTTT
V gene: TRBV5-1; J gene: TRBJ2-7; clone size: NA; D gene: NA; CDR3 protein: CASSKRQENYEQYF; CDR3 DNA: TGCGCCAGCAGCAAACGACAGGAGAACTACGAGCAGTACTTC
V gene: TRBV19; J gene: TRBJ1-2; clone size: once; D gene: TRBD1; CDR3 protein: CASSPGTGYYGYTF; CDR3 DNA: TGTGCCAGCTCCCCAGGGACAGGGTACTATGGCTACACCTTC
V gene: TRBV30; J gene: TRBJ2-3; clone size: once; D gene: TRBD2; CDR3 protein: CAWSRTSGNTDTQYF; CDR3 DNA: TGTGCCTGGAGCCGGACTAGCGGGAACACAGATACGCAGTATTTT
V gene: TRBV29-1; J gene: TRBJ1-1; clone size: NA; D gene: NA; CDR3 protein: CSVDGIRGSTEAFF; CDR3 DNA: TGCAGCGTTGACGGGATACGGGGGAGTACTGAAGCTTTCTTT
V gene: TRBV7-2; J gene: TRBJ1-1; clone size: NA; D gene: NA; CDR3 protein: CASSLGGTNTEAFF; CDR3 DNA: TGTGCCAGCAGCTTAGGAGGAACGAACACTGAAGCTTTCTTT
V gene: TRBV6-5; J gene: TRBJ1-5; clone size: once; D gene: NA; CDR3 protein: CASSYSAGRSNQPQHF; CDR3 DNA: TGTGCCAGCAGTTACTCGGCAGGGCGTAGCAATCAGCCCCAGCATTTT
V gene: TRBV2; J gene: TRBJ1-2; clone size: NA; D gene: TRBD1; CDR3 protein: CASMGNAGSGTGVGYTF; CDR3 DNA: TGTGCCAGCATGGGAAACGCGGGTTCTGGGACAGGGGTCGGCTACACCTTC
V gene: TRBV3-1/TRBV3-2; J gene: TRBJ2-1; clone size: NA; D gene: NA; CDR3 protein: CASSQGNRADEQFF; CDR3 DNA: TGTGCCAGCAGCCAAGGAAACAGGGCGGATGAGCAGTTCTTC
V gene: TRBV6-6; J gene: TRBJ2-1; clone size: NA; D gene: TRBD2; CDR3 protein: CASSPLKAGAYNEQFF; CDR3 DNA: TGTGCCAGCAGCCCCCTAAAAGCGGGGGCCTACAATGAGCAGTTCTTC
V gene: TRBV6-4; J gene: TRBJ1-5; clone size: NA; D gene: NA; CDR3 protein: CASREQGGSNQPQHF; CDR3 DNA: TGTGCCAGCAGAGAACAGGGTGGGAGCAATCAGCCCCAGCATTTT
V gene: TRBV7-2; J gene: TRBJ2-4; clone size: NA; D gene: TRBD1; CDR3 protein: CASSLGGGQGAMNIQYF; CDR3 DNA: TGTGCCAGCAGCTTAGGAGGCGGACAGGGGGCAATGAACATTCAGTACTTC
V gene: TRBV6-1; J gene: TRBJ1-2; clone size: few; D gene: NA; CDR3 protein: CASSEAIGQGSWKGYTF; CDR3 DNA: TGTGCCAGCAGTGAAGCGATTGGGCAGGGGAGTTGGAAAGGCTACACCTTC
V gene: TRBV30; J gene: TRBJ2-2; clone size: NA; D gene: TRBD2; CDR3 protein: CAWRPGTSVRTGELFF; CDR3 DNA: TGTGCCTGGCGACCCGGGACTAGCGTACGGACCGGGGAGCTGTTTTTT
V gene: TRBV7-9; J gene: TRBJ1-6; clone size: NA; D gene: NA; CDR3 protein: CASSLGGNNSPLHF; CDR3 DNA: TGTGCCAGCAGCTTAGGAGGTAATAATTCACCCCTCCACTTT
V gene: TRBV29-1; J gene: TRBJ1-1; clone size: NA; D gene: NA; CDR3 protein: CSVEPARVAEAFF; CDR3 DNA: TGCAGCGTTGAACCCGCGAGGGTAGCTGAAGCTTTCTTT
V gene: TRBV7-2; J gene: TRBJ1-2; clone size: NA; D gene: NA; CDR3 protein: CASSPGLANYGYTF; CDR3 DNA: TGTGCCAGCAGCCCAGGCTTAGCTAACTATGGCTACACCTTC
V gene: TRBV11-2; J gene: TRBJ1-2; clone size: few; D gene: NA; CDR3 protein: CASSLVQGWNYGYTF; CDR3 DNA: TGTGCCAGCAGCTTAGTTCAGGGGTGGAACTATGGCTACACCTTC
V gene: TRBV11-2; J gene: TRBJ2-5; clone size: NA; D gene: TRBD2; CDR3 protein: CASSLGVLGGSETQYF; CDR3 DNA: TGTGCCAGCAGCTTAGGGGTCCTGGGAGGGTCCGAGACCCAGTACTTC
V gene: TRBV2; J gene: TRBJ2-5; clone size: NA; D gene: TRBD1; CDR3 protein: CAFRQGETQYF; CDR3 DNA: TGTGCCTTCCGACAGGGGGAGACCCAGTACTTC
V gene: TRBV1; J gene: TRBJ1-1; clone size: once; D gene: NA; CDR3 protein: CTSSQGTEIRDTEAFF; CDR3 DNA: TGCACCAGCAGCCAAGGGACAGAAATTAGGGACACTGAAGCTTTCTTT
V gene: TRBV6-5; J gene: TRBJ1-2; clone size: NA; D gene: NA; CDR3 protein: CASSWGLDRDYGYTF; CDR3 DNA: TGTGCCAGCAGTTGGGGATTGGACAGAGACTATGGCTACACCTTC
V gene: TRBV5-1; J gene: TRBJ2-1; clone size: NA; D gene: TRBD2; CDR3 protein: CASTQTSGNEQFF; CDR3 DNA: TGCGCCAGCACCCAGACTAGCGGCAATGAGCAGTTCTTC
V gene: TRBV30; J gene: TRBJ1-2; clone size: NA; D gene: NA; CDR3 protein: CAWSVRGSGYTF; CDR3 DNA: TGTGCCTGGAGTGTACGAGGGTCTGGCTACACCTTC
V gene: TRBV18; J gene: TRBJ2-2; clone size: NA; D gene: TRBD2; CDR3 protein: CASSPRRAGLNTGELFF; CDR3 DNA: TGTGCCAGCTCACCACGTCGAGCGGGATTGAACACCGGGGAGCTGTTTTTT
V gene: TRBV4-1; J gene: TRBJ2-5; clone size: NA; D gene: TRBD2; CDR3 protein: CASSQTMGGRVGETQYF; CDR3 DNA: TGCGCCAGCAGCCAAACCATGGGCGGGAGAGTCGGAGAGACCCAGTACTTC
V gene: TRBV30; J gene: TRBJ2-7; clone size: NA; D gene: NA; CDR3 protein: CAWSVPRHSLYEQYF; CDR3 DNA: TGTGCCTGGAGTGTGCCGCGTCACTCTCTCTACGAGCAGTACTTC
V gene: TRBV7-2; J gene: TRBJ2-2; clone size: NA; D gene: TRBD2; CDR3 protein: CASSSRLAGGRYTGELFF; CDR3 DNA: TGTGCCAGCAGCTCAAGACTAGCGGGGGGGCGGTACACCGGGGAGCTGTTTTTT
V gene: TRBV10-3; J gene: TRBJ1-2; clone size: NA; D gene: NA; CDR3 protein: CAISEFGGRDYGYTF; CDR3 DNA: TGTGCCATCAGTGAGTTCGGGGGTAGGGACTATGGCTACACCTTC
V gene: TRBV2; J gene: TRBJ1-3; clone size: NA; D gene: NA; CDR3 protein: CASSEASGSGNTIYF; CDR3 DNA: TGTGCCAGCAGTGAAGCTTCAGGGTCTGGAAACACCATATATTTT
V gene: TRBV9; J gene: TRBJ1-4; clone size: NA; D gene: NA; CDR3 protein: CASSVAGANEKLFF; CDR3 DNA: TGTGCCAGCAGCGTTGCAGGGGCTAATGAAAAACTGTTTTTT
V gene: TRBV5-1; J gene: TRBJ2-7; clone size: NA; D gene: TRBD2; CDR3 protein: CASRGLAGISEQYF; CDR3 DNA: TGCGCCAGCAGAGGGCTAGCGGGAATCAGCGAGCAGTACTTC
V gene: TRBV11-2; J gene: TRBJ2-5; clone size: NA; D gene: NA; CDR3 protein: CASSLGPHETQYF; CDR3 DNA: TGTGCCAGCAGCTTAGGGCCACACGAGACCCAGTACTTC
V gene: TRBV5-6; J gene: TRBJ1-1; clone size: once; D gene: TRBD1; CDR3 protein: CASSYRDSEAFF; CDR3 DNA: TGTGCCAGCAGCTATCGGGACAGTGAAGCTTTCTTT
V gene: TRBV24-1; J gene: TRBJ2-1; clone size: NA; D gene: TRBD1; CDR3 protein: CATSDPWTGSNEQFF; CDR3 DNA: TGTGCCACCAGTGACCCCTGGACAGGGTCCAATGAGCAGTTCTTC
V gene: TRBV15; J gene: TRBJ2-7; clone size: NA; D gene: NA; CDR3 protein: CATSRAGSYEQYF; CDR3 DNA: TGTGCCACCAGCAGAGCTGGCAGCTACGAGCAGTACTTC
V gene: TRBV5-4; J gene: TRBJ2-7; clone size: once; D gene: NA; CDR3 protein: CASSLNSGWSEQYF; CDR3 DNA: TGTGCCAGCAGCTTAAACTCCGGTTGGAGCGAGCAGTACTTC
V gene: TRBV9; J gene: TRBJ2-1; clone size: few; D gene: TRBD2; CDR3 protein: CASSRAPLTSGRNNEQFF; CDR3 DNA: TGTGCCAGCAGCCGAGCTCCCTTGACTAGCGGGAGGAACAATGAGCAGTTCTTC